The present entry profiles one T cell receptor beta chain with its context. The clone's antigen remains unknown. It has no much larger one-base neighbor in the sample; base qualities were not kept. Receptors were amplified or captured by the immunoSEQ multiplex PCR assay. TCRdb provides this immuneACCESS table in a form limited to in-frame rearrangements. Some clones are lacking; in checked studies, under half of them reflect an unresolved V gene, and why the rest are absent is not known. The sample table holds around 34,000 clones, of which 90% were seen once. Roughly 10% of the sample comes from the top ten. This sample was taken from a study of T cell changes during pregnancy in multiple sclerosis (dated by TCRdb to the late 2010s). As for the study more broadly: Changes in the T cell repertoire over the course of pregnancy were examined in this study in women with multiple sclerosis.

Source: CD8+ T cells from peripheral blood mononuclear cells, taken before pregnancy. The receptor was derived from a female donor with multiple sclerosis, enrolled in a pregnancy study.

The bases are TGTGCCAGCACCTCCGCTAGAGTCACTGGGGCCAACGTCCTGACTTTC. This is translated as CASTSARVTGANVLTF. Here the chain combines TRBV5-4 and TRBJ2-6; too little of a D gene remains to name it. CDR1 and CDR2 were assigned from the germline V gene (reference sequence) as SGHNT and YYREEE. CDR3 length: 16 amino acids, cysteine to phenylalanine. CDR3 DNA only is kept here, 48 bases in frame from base 1. A distance of 15 bases separates the germline ends of V and J, which lose 6 bases and 2 bases respectively.